This TCR beta chain came from a study of Ad26.COV2.S vaccination and SARS-CoV-2 variants. Across the study: The authors gave Ad26.COV2.S intramuscularly, either once or twice 56 days apart. Regarding the study as a whole: A substantial breadth of spike-specific CD8+ and CD4+ T cell responses after vaccination has been reported. People who got the vaccine or the placebo had similar non-spike TCR breadth.

Trimming stripped 7 bases from V and 0 bases from J, with 10 bases between. The CDR3 totals 14 residues. In germline, CDR1 is SNHLY, CDR2 FYNNEI. Treatment reported: roughly 20 received Ad26.COV2.S at low or high dose, single or two shots; about 5 received placebo; per-sample allocation not given. Material that was analyzed had been drawn on day 63 after the first vaccine or placebo injection. The donor's status was that of an adult aged 18-55 years in Boston. Sequencing used immunoSEQ multiplex PCR; TCRdb keeps in-frame clones, though not all of them. The sample has some 410,000 clones, approximately 90% seen once. This clone was seen only once. The antigen is undetermined.

Here the sequenced sample was peripheral blood, taken in a trial of Ad26.COV2.S vaccine versus placebo. The sequence came from a person aged 18-60 years who received the Ad26.COV2.S COVID-19 vaccine or a placebo. This chain connects TRBV2 to TRBJ2-4, with D possibly called TRBD1 or TRBD2 (6 bases each). The chain's CDR3 is CASTGAIAKNIQYF. The CDR3 region has the DNA TGTGCCAGCACGGGGGCCATAGCCAAAAACATTCAGTACTTC.